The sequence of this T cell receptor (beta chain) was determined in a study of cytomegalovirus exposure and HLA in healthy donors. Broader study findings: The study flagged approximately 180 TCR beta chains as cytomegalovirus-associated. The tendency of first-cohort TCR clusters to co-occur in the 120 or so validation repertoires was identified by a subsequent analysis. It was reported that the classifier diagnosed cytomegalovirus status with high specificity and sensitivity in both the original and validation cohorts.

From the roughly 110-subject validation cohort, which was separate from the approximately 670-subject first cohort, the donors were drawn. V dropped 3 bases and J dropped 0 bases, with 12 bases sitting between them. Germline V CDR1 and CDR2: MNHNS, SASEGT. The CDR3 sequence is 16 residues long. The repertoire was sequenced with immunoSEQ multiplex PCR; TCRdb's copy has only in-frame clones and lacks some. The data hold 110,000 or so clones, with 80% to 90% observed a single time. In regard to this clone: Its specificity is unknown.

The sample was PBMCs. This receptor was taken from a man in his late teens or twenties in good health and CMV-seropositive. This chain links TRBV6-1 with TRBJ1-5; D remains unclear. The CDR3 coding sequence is TGTGCCAGCAGTGATCAAGGAGCCCTTAGCAATCAGCCCCAGCATTTT. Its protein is CASSDQGALSNQPQHF.